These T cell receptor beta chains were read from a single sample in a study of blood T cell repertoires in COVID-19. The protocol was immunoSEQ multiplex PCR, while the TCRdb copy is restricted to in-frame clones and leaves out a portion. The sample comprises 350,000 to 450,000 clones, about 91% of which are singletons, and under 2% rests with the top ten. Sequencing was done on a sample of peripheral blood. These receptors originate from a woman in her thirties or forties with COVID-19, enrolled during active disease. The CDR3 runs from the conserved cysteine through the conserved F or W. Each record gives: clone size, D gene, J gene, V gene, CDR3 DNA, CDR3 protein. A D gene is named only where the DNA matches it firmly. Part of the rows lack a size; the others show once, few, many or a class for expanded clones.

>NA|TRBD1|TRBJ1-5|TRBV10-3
TGTGCCATCAGTGGCGGGACAGGCAATCAGCCCCAGCATTTT
CAISGGTGNQPQHF
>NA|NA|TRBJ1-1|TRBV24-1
TGTGCCACCAGTGATGCCGGGGAGAGAGAAGCTTTCTTT
CATSDAGEREAFF
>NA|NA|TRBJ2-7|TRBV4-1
TGCGCCAGCAGCCAAGATCCTAGAGCCTACGAGCAGTACTTC
CASSQDPRAYEQYF
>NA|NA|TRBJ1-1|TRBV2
TGTGCCAGCAGTGGTCGGGGAAACACTGAAGCTTTCTTT
CASSGRGNTEAFF
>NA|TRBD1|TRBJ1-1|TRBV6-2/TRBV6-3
TGTGCCAGCAGTTACCCGACGTACAGTCCTCCCGGGACAGTGATGAACACTGAAGCTTTCTTT
CASSYPTYSPPGTVMNTEAFF
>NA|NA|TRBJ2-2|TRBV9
TGTGCCAGCAGCGCACTCCAGGGTTTGGGGGAGCTGTTTTTT
CASSALQGLGELFF
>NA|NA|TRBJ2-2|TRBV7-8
TGTGCCAGCAGCTTAGCCCCAACAGCGGACACCGGGGAGCTGTTTTTT
CASSLAPTADTGELFF
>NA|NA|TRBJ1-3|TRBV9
TGTGCCAGCAGCCTCGGGGGGAGCTCTGGAAACACCATATATTTT
CASSLGGSSGNTIYF
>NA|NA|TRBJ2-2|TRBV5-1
TGCGCCAGCAGCCCAAGAACAGGGAACACCGGGGAGCTGTTTTTT
CASSPRTGNTGELFF
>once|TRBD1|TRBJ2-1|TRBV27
TGTGCCAGCAGTTTATTGGGACAGGGTAATGAGCAGTTCTTC
CASSLLGQGNEQFF
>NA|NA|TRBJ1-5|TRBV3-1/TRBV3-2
TGTGCCAGCAGCCAAGGTGACAGTATCAATCAGCCCCAGCATTTT
CASSQGDSINQPQHF
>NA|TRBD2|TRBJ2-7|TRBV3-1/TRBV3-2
TGTGCCAGCAGCCCTGGCCGAAGGACAAGACGGGGGGGCCCCTACGAGCAGTACTTC
CASSPGRRTRRGGPYEQYF
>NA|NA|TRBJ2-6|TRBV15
TGTGCCACCAGCAGAGGCGGGTCTGGGGCCAACGTCCTGACTTTC
CATSRGGSGANVLTF
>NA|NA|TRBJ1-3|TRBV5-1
TGCGCCAGCAGCTTGGAACAGGCCTCTGGAAACACCATATATTTT
CASSLEQASGNTIYF
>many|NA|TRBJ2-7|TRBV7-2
TGTGCCAGCAGCTTCTACCTAACCTCCTACGAGCAGTACTTC
CASSFYLTSYEQYF
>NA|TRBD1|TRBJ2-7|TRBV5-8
TGTGCCAGCAGCCCGGGACAGGTCCCCGGGCACCCCTACGAGCAGTACTTC
CASSPGQVPGHPYEQYF
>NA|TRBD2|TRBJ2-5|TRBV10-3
TGTGCCATCAGTCGGGGGAAACTAGCGGGGGCTGGAGGGGCCCAAGAGACCCAGTACTTC
CAISRGKLAGAGGAQETQYF
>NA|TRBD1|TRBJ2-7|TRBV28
TGTGCCAGCAGTCTCCAATTAGGACAGGAAACCTACGAGCAGTACTTC
CASSLQLGQETYEQYF
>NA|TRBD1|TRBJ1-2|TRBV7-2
TGTGCCAGCAGCTTCTCACAGGGGGCTGTGGGTGGCTACACCTTC
CASSFSQGAVGGYTF
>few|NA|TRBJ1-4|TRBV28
TGTGCCAGCAGTTTAAGTCGGGGGGCAAGGGAAAAACTGTTTTTT
CASSLSRGAREKLFF
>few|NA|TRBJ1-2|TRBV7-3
TGTGCCAGCAGCCTCTCGGGAGGGAATGGCTACACCTTC
CASSLSGGNGYTF
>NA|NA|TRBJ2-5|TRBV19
TGTGCCAGTAGTCCCTCCCCCACGACAGAAGAGACCCAGTACTTC
CASSPSPTTEETQYF
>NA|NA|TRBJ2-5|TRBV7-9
TGTGCCAGCAGCCTGAGCGAAGGAGAGACCCAGTACTTC
CASSLSEGETQYF
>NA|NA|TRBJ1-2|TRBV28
TGTGCAACCAGTGGCGTGAGGGTACCCTATGGCTACACCTTC
CATSGVRVPYGYTF
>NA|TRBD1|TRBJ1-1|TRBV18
TGTGCCAGCTCACTCGGACAGGGTAGGTGGGACACTGAAGCTTTCTTT
CASSLGQGRWDTEAFF
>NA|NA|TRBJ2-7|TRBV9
TGTGCCAGCAGCGTAGGAGACAACAATGCCTACGAGCAGTACTTC
CASSVGDNNAYEQYF
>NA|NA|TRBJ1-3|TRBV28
TGTGCCAGCTCCTTTTCCTCTGGAAACACCATATATTTT
CASSFSSGNTIYF
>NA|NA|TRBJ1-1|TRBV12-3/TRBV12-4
TGTGCCAGCAGTTTAAGGGGCGGACGGGCGGCTTTCTTT
CASSLRGGRAAFF
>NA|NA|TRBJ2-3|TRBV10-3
TGTGCCATCAGCGATACCGGGACAACCTCAGATACGCAGTATTTT
CAISDTGTTSDTQYF
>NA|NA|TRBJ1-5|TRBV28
TGTGCCAGCAGTTTCCTAGGGGGTGCCTATAGCAATCAGCCCCAGCATTTT
CASSFLGGAYSNQPQHF
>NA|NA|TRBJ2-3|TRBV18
TGTGCCAGCTCGCGAGATTTCGTGAGCACAGATACGCAGTATTTT
CASSRDFVSTDTQYF
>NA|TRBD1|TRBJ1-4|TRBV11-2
TGTGCCAGCAGGCCGACAGGGGGCCCTAATGAAAAACTGTTTTTT
CASRPTGGPNEKLFF
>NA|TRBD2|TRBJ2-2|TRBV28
TGTGCCAGCACCCTTCCCGGGACTAGTGACTCGGGCGGGGAGCTGTTTTTT
CASTLPGTSDSGGELFF
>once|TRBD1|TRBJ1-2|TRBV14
TGTGCCAGCAGCCAATGGACAGGCTATGGCTACACCTTC
CASSQWTGYGYTF
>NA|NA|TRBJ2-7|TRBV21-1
TGTGCCAGCAGCAAATCCCTCCGGGGTGAAGCCTACGAGCAGTACTTC
CASSKSLRGEAYEQYF
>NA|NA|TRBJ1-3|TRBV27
TGTGCCAGCAGTTCCCGCCCCACAGGTTTTTCTGGAAACACCATATATTTT
CASSSRPTGFSGNTIYF
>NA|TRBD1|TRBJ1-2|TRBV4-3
TGCGCCAGCAGCCAAGATATAGGACAGGCCTTCTATGGCTACACCTTC
CASSQDIGQAFYGYTF
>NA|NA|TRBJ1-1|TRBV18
TGTGCCAGCTCATCCACAGGGCTGGACACTGAAGCTTTCTTT
CASSSTGLDTEAFF
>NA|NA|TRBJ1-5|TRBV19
TGTGCCAGTAGTATTCCCGGACAGCGCTATGGGCCCCAGCATTTT
CASSIPGQRYGPQHF
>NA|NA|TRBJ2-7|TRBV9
TGTGCCAGCACCCTATCCGACAGAGGCTACGAGCAGTACTTC
CASTLSDRGYEQYF
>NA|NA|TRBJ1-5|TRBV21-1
TGTGCCAGCAGCAAAAAGGGGAGGGGTCGGCAGCCCCAGCATTTT
CASSKKGRGRQPQHF
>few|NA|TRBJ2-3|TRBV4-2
TGTGCCAGCAGCCAAGAGGTAACAGGGCCAGATACGCAGTATTTT
CASSQEVTGPDTQYF
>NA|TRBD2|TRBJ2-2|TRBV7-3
TGTGCCAGCAGCTACAGAGACCCCGGGACTAGCGGGAGGAGAAAGACCGGGGAGCTGTTTTTT
CASSYRDPGTSGRRKTGELFF
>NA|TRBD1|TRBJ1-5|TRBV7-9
TGTGCCAGCAGCTATGGGACAGGGGCCAATCAGCCCCAGCATTTT
CASSYGTGANQPQHF
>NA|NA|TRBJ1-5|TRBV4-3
TGCGCCAGCAGCCAAGACGTTTCTCCGGGTCTTAATTCGGGTCAGCCCCAGCATTTT
CASSQDVSPGLNSGQPQHF
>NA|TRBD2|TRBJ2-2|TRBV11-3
TGTGCCAGCAGCTTAGAACTAGCGGGAAACACCGGGGAGCTGTTTTTT
CASSLELAGNTGELFF
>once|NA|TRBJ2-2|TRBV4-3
TGCGCCAGCAGCCAGCTCACAGGGACCGGGGAGCTGTTTTTT
CASSQLTGTGELFF